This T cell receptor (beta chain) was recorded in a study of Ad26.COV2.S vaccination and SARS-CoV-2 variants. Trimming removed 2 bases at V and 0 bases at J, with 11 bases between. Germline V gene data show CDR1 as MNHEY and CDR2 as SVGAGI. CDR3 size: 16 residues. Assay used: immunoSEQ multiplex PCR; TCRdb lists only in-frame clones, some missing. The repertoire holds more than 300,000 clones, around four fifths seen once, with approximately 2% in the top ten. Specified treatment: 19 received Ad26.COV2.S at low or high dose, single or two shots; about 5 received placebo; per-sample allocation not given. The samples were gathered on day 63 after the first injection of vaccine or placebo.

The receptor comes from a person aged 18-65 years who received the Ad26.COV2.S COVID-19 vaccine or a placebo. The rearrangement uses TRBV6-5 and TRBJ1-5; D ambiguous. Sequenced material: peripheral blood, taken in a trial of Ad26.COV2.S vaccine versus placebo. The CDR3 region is CASSYVGNYSNQPQHF. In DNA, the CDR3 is TGTGCCAGCAGTTACGTGGGAAATTATAGCAATCAGCCCCAGCATTTT.